Listed below are T cell receptor beta chains from one sample, sequenced in a study of memory CD4+ T cells and cytomegalovirus serostatus. The method was immunoSEQ multiplex PCR; TCRdb's version includes in-frame clones alone and lacks a portion of them. The sample lists over 25,000 clones, about 70% occurring once. Input material: memory CD4+ T cells from blood. The receptors stem from an adult in good health and CMV-seronegative. CDR3s include the opening cysteine and the closing phenylalanine or tryptophan. The order of the fields is D gene, J gene, V gene, clone size, CDR3 protein, CDR3 DNA. D genes are given only for firm matches. Part of the rows lack a size; the others show once, few, many or a class for expanded clones.

TRBD1 | TRBJ2-7 | TRBV7-9 | - | CASSTGTGKTYEQYF | TGTGCCAGCAGCACCGGGACAGGGAAAACCTACGAGCAGTACTTC
- | TRBJ1-1 | TRBV5-1 | few | CASSLEEATVNTEAFF | TGCGCCAGCAGCTTGGAAGAGGCGACGGTAAACACTGAAGCTTTCTTT
- | TRBJ2-5 | TRBV7-6 | few | CASSLSIAETQYF | TGTGCCAGCAGCTTATCGATCGCCGAGACCCAGTACTTC
- | TRBJ2-7 | TRBV2 | - | CASSAGSSYEQYF | TGTGCCAGCAGTGCCGGGTCCTCCTACGAGCAGTACTTC
- | TRBJ2-7 | TRBV6-5 | - | CASRFQSSYEQYF | TGTGCCAGCAGATTTCAGAGCTCCTACGAGCAGTACTTC
TRBD2 | TRBJ2-1 | TRBV27 | - | CASSLSSTSANEQFF | TGTGCCAGCAGTTTATCGAGTACTAGCGCCAATGAGCAGTTCTTC
- | TRBJ2-1 | TRBV2 | - | CASRKAGTPNNEQFF | TGTGCCAGCAGAAAGGCCGGGACACCCAACAATGAGCAGTTCTTC
- | TRBJ1-1 | TRBV5-1 | once | CASSLAGGSGNTEAFF | TGCGCCAGCAGCTTGGCCGGGGGGTCTGGGAACACTGAAGCTTTCTTT
- | TRBJ1-3 | TRBV6-5 | - | CASSYSRDSGNTIYF | TGTGCCAGCAGTTACTCGAGGGACTCTGGAAACACCATATATTTT
- | TRBJ2-5 | TRBV29-1 | - | CSVLEGPQETQYF | TGCAGCGTCCTCGAAGGGCCACAAGAGACCCAGTACTTC
- | TRBJ1-6 | TRBV12-5 | - | CASGLVPGSPLHF | TGTGCTAGTGGTTTGGTACCCGGGTCACCCCTCCACTTT
TRBD2 | TRBJ2-1 | TRBV7-2 | - | CASRTGLVVDEQFF | TGTGCCAGCAGAACCGGACTAGTGGTAGATGAGCAGTTCTTC
TRBD1 | TRBJ2-3 | TRBV18 | - | CASSPPRGLAGTDTQYF | TGTGCCAGCTCACCACCAAGGGGGCTAGCTGGCACAGATACGCAGTATTTT
- | TRBJ2-7 | TRBV6-5 | - | CASSYSLGQGYEQYF | TGTGCCAGCAGTTACTCGTTAGGGCAGGGCTACGAGCAGTACTTC
TRBD2 | TRBJ2-3 | TRBV4-2 | - | CASSQGGLRGERTDTQYF | TGTGCCAGCAGCCAAGGAGGGTTGCGGGGGGAAAGGACAGATACGCAGTATTTT
TRBD1 | TRBJ1-5 | TRBV6-5 | - | CASSHRGQPQHF | TGTGCCAGCAGCCACAGGGGTCAGCCCCAGCATTTT
TRBD2 | TRBJ2-1 | TRBV19 | - | CASSILASGALRIEQFF | TGTGCCAGTAGTATACTGGCTAGCGGGGCCCTCCGCATTGAGCAGTTCTTC
- | TRBJ1-3 | TRBV5-8 | - | CASRSIQEFSGNTIYF | TGTGCCAGCAGATCAATTCAGGAATTCTCTGGAAACACCATATATTTT
- | TRBJ1-5 | TRBV6-1 | - | CASSEGGQSNQPQHF | TGTGCCAGCAGTGAAGGAGGACAGAGCAATCAGCCCCAGCATTTT
- | TRBJ1-5 | TRBV6-1 | - | CASSATGLGNQPQHF | TGTGCCAGCAGTGCAACAGGTTTGGGGAATCAGCCCCAGCATTTT
- | TRBJ2-7 | TRBV29-1 | - | CSVGRDTSYEQYF | TGCAGCGTTGGCCGGGACACATCCTACGAGCAGTACTTC
- | TRBJ1-5 | TRBV19 | - | CASRPGEGNQPQHF | TGTGCCAGTAGGCCCGGGGAGGGCAATCAGCCCCAGCATTTT
TRBD1 | TRBJ1-2 | TRBV30 | - | CAWSPRGAFGVYGYTF | TGTGCCTGGAGTCCCAGGGGGGCCTTTGGGGTCTATGGCTACACCTTC
TRBD1 | TRBJ1-2 | TRBV7-9 | - | CASSSLDRKGGYTF | TGTGCCAGCAGCTCCCTGGACAGGAAAGGCGGCTACACCTTC
- | TRBJ1-6 | TRBV7-2 | - | CASSLRRGDGSPLHF | TGTGCCAGCAGCTTACGAAGGGGGGACGGTTCACCCCTCCACTTT
- | TRBJ2-5 | TRBV21-1 | - | CARVMGHGETQYF | TGTGCCAGGGTCATGGGTCACGGGGAGACCCAGTACTTC
- | TRBJ2-6 | TRBV5-4 | - | CASSLALDSSGANVLTF | TGTGCCAGCAGCTTGGCTCTTGACAGCTCTGGGGCCAACGTCCTGACTTTC
TRBD1 | TRBJ1-6 | TRBV5-4 | - | CASSFSPGTGGAPLHF | TGTGCCAGCAGCTTCAGCCCCGGGACAGGGGGCGCACCCCTCCACTTT
- | TRBJ1-1 | TRBV6-6 | - | CASSYGENTEAFF | TGTGCCAGCAGTTACGGGGAGAACACTGAAGCTTTCTTT
- | TRBJ2-4 | TRBV4-3 | - | CASSQDSWGTLNIQYF | TGCGCCAGCAGCCAAGACTCATGGGGAACTCTAAACATTCAGTACTTC
- | TRBJ2-1 | TRBV6-4 | - | CASSDSSPAHYNEQFF | TGTGCCAGCAGTGACTCGTCGCCCGCACACTACAATGAGCAGTTCTTC
- | TRBJ2-3 | TRBV18 | - | CASSQRTETDTQYF | TGTGCCAGCTCCCAAAGGACAGAGACAGATACGCAGTATTTT
- | TRBJ1-2 | TRBV27 | - | CASSFRQAPYGYTF | TGTGCCAGCAGTTTCAGACAGGCCCCCTATGGCTACACCTTC
TRBD1 | TRBJ2-4 | TRBV5-4 | - | CASSSDRGAKNIQYF | TGTGCCAGCAGCTCGGACAGGGGGGCCAAAAACATTCAGTACTTC
- | TRBJ2-2 | TRBV28 | - | CASSFRTTNTGELFF | TGTGCCAGCAGTTTCCGGACAACGAACACCGGGGAGCTGTTTTTT
- | TRBJ1-1 | TRBV28 | - | CASLDRNTEAFF | TGTGCCAGCCTTGACAGAAACACTGAAGCTTTCTTT
- | TRBJ2-7 | TRBV7-9 | - | CASSTGTLEYF | TGTGCCAGCAGCACCGGGACCTTAGAGTACTTC
TRBD1 | TRBJ1-2 | TRBV5-1 | once | CASSHDRGSYGYTF | TGCGCCAGCAGCCACGACAGGGGGAGCTATGGCTACACCTTC
TRBD1 | TRBJ2-6 | TRBV7-2 | once | CASSTWDRGKIIGANVLTF | TGTGCCAGCAGCACTTGGGACAGGGGAAAAATTATTGGGGCCAACGTCCTGACTTTC
TRBD1 | TRBJ1-2 | TRBV6-1 | - | CASTLQGYYGYTF | TGTGCCAGCACGTTACAGGGGTACTATGGCTACACCTTC
TRBD1 | TRBJ1-2 | TRBV29-1 | few | CSATGVSGTGIGYGYTF | TGCAGCGCCACTGGGGTTTCCGGGACAGGGATCGGCTATGGCTACACCTTC
- | TRBJ2-5 | TRBV5-1 | once | CASSLRTASEETQYF | TGCGCCAGCAGCTTACGAACAGCGAGCGAAGAGACCCAGTACTTC
- | TRBJ1-5 | TRBV6-6 | - | CASTPQGTEPQHF | TGTGCCAGCACCCCACAGGGAACGGAGCCCCAGCATTTT
TRBD2 | TRBJ2-1 | TRBV11-3 | once | CASSLASGSRNEQFF | TGTGCCAGCAGCTTAGCTAGCGGGTCTCGGAATGAGCAGTTCTTC
- | TRBJ2-2 | TRBV7-2 | - | CASSPSQGTGELFF | TGTGCCAGCAGCCCATCACAGGGAACCGGGGAGCTGTTTTTT
- | TRBJ2-2 | TRBV18 | - | CASSPAGANTGELFF | TGTGCCAGCTCACCCGCCGGCGCGAACACCGGGGAGCTGTTTTTT